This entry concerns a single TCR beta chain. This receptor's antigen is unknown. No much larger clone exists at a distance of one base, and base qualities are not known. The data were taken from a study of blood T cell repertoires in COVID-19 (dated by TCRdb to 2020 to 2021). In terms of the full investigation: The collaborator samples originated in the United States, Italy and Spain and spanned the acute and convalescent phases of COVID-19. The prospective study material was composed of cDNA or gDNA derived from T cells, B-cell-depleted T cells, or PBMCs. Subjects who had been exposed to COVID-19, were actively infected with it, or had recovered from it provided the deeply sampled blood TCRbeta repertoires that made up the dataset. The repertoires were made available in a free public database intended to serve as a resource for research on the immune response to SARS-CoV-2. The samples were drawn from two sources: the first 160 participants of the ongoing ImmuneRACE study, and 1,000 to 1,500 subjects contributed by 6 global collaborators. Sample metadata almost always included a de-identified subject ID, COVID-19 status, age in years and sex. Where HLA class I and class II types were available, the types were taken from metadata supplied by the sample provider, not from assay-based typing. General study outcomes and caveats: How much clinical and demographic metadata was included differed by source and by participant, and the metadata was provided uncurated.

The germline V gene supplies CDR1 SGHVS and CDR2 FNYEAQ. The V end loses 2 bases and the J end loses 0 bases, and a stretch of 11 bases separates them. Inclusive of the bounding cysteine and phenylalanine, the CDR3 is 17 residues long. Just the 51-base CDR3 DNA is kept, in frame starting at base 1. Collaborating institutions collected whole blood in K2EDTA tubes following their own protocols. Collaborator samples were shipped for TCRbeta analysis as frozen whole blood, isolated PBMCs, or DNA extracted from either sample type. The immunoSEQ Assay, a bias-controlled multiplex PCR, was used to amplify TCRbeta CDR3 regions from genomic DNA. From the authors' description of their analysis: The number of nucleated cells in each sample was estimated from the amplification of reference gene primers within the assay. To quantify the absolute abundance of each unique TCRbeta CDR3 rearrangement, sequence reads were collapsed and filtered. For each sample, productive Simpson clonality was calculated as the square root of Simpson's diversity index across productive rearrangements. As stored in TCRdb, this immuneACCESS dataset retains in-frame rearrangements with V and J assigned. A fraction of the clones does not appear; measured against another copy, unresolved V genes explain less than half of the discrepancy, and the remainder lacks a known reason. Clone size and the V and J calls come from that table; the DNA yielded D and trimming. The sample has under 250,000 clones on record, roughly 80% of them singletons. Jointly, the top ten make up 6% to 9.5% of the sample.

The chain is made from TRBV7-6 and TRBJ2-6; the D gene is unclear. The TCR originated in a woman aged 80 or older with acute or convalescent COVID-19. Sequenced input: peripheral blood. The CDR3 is CASSLFPQSSGANVLTF. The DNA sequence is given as TGTGCCAGCAGCTTATTTCCACAGAGCTCTGGGGCCAACGTCCTGACTTTC.